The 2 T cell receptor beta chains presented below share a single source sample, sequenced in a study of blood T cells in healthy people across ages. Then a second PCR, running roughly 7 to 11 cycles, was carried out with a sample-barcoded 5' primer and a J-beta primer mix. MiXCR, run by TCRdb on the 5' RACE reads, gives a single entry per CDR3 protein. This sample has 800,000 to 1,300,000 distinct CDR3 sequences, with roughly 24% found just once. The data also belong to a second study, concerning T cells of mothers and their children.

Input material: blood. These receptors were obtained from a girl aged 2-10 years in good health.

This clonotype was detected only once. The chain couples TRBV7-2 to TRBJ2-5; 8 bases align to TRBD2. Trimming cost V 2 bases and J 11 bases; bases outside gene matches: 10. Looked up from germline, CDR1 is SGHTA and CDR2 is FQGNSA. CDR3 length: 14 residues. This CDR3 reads CASSLFGGGEEQYF. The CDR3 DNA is TGTGCCAGCAGCTTATTCGGGGGGGGCGAGGAGCAGTACTTC.

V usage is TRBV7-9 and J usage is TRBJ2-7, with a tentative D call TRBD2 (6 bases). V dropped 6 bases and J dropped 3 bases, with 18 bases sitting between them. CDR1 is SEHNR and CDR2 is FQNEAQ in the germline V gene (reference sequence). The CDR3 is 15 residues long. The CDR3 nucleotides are TGTGCCAGCAGTCCTAACGGAGGAGGGTTCTACGAGCAGTACTTC. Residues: CASSPNGGGFYEQYF.